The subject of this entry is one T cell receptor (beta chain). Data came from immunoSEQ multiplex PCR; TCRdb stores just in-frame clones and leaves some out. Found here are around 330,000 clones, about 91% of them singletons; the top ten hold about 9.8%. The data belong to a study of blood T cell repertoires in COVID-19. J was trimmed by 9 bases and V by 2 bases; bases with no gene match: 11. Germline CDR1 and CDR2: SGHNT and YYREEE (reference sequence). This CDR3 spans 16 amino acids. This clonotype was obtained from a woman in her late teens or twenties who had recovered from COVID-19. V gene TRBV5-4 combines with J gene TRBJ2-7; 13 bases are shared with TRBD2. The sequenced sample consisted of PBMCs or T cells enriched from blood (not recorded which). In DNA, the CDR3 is TGTGCCAGCAGCTTCGGATCACTAGCGGGAGGGCCCGGGCAGTACTTC. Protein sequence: CASSFGSLAGGPGQYF.